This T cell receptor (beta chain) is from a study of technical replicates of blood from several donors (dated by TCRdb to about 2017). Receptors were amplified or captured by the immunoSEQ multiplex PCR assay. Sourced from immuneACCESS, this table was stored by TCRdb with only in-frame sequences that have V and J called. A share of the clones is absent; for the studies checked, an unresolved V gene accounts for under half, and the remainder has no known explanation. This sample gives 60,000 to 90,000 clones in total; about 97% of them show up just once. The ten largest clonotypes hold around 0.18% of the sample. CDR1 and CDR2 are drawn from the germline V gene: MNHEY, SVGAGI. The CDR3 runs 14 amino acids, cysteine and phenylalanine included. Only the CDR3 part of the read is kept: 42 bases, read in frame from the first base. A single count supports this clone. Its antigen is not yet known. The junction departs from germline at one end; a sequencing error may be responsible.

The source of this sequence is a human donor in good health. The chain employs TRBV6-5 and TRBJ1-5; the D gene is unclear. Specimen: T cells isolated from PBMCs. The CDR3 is CASGRGSSDQPQHF. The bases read TGTGCCAGCGGGCGAGGGAGTAGCGATCAGCCCCAGCATTTT.